What follows describes a single TCR beta chain. The data were obtained in a study of cytomegalovirus exposure and HLA in healthy donors. Primers for the PCR totalled 60 Vbeta and 13 Jbeta. Here immunoSEQ multiplex PCR was the method, and the copy in TCRdb shows in-frame clones only, minus some. This sample carries about 110,000 clones, roughly 15% of them seen once, and the ten largest clones take roughly 0.79%. Per germline, CDR1 SNHLY and CDR2 FYNNEI. This CDR3 comprises 13 residues. The genes are TRBV2 and TRBJ2-7; TRBD1 agrees at 7 bases. The source is a female donor in good health and CMV-seronegative. The sequenced material came from PBMCs. This chain's CDR3 is CGALDRDYYEQYF. CDR3 bases: TGTGGAGCCCTAGACAGGGATTACTACGAGCAGTACTTC. Drawing the rest from reference TRBV2 and TRBJ2-7, the complete variable domain is EPEVTQTPSHQVTQMGQEVILRCVPISNHLYFYWYRQILGQKVEFLVSFYNNEISEKSEIFDDQFSVERPDGSNFTLKIRSTKLEDSAMYFCGALDRDYYEQYFGPGTRLTVT.